This TCR beta chain was obtained from a study of regulatory and conventional T cells in RAG deficiency. Sequenced by immunoSEQ multiplex PCR; TCRdb stores in-frame clones only, minus some. The table lists about 30,000 clones, around 90% of them singletons. V was cut by 5 bases and J by 1 base, with 15 bases left in between. The germline gives CDR1 MNHEY, CDR2 SMNVEV (reference sequence). CDR3 size: 15 residues. Study results and limitations: Shannon entropy was markedly lower and Simpson indices higher in RAG-deficient patients than control T-cell subsets. Shorter CDR3s in all patient subsets; >75% Treg-Tconv overlap in Omenn.

With regard to this clone: Its specificity is unknown.

The sample also formed part of further work on regulatory T cells. That paper states: The PCR used 52 TRBV and 13 TRBJ primers.

The origin of this receptor is a human donor in good health. The chain is built from TRBV27 and TRBJ2-7, with D possibly being TRBD1 or TRBD2 (6 bases each). Sequences were obtained from CD8+ T cells sorted from blood. Here the CDR3 DNA reads TGTGCCAGCAGTCCTGGGCCGGGGGCATCCTACGAGCAGTACTTC. This sequence encodes CASSPGPGASYEQYF.